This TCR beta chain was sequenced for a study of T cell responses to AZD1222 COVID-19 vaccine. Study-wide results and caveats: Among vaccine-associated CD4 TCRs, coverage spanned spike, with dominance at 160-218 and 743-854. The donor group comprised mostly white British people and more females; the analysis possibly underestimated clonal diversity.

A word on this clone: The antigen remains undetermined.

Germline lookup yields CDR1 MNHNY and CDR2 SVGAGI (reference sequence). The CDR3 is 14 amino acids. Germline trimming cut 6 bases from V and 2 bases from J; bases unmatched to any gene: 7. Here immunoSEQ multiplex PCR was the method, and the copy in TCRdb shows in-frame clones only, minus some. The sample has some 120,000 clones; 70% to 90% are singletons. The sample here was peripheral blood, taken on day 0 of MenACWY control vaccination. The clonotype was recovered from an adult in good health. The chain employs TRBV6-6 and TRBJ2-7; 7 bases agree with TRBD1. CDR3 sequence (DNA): TGTGCCAGCAGCTCATCGACAGGGACCTACGAGCAGTACTTC. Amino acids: CASSSSTGTYEQYF.